These T cell receptor beta chains were read from a single sample in a study of cytomegalovirus exposure and HLA in healthy donors. Measured with immunoSEQ multiplex PCR; TCRdb has only the in-frame clones, and not every one. Across 100,000 to 150,000 clones, the top ten clones capture approximately 1.6% of the sample. Sequenced input: PBMCs. These TCRs come from a man aged 18 to 30 in good health and CMV-seronegative. Both conserved end residues are part of each CDR3. A D gene is named only where the DNA matches it firmly.

TRBV6-1	TRBJ1-5	.	TGTGCCAGCAGCGAAAACGGCGGGGGAGCCTACCCCCAGCATTTT	CASSENGGGAYPQHF
TRBV5-1	TRBJ1-1	TRBD1	TGCGCCAGCAGGGTAGGGACAGGGGCTATGAACACTGAAGCTTTCTTT	CASRVGTGAMNTEAFF
TRBV15	TRBJ1-4	.	TGTGCCACCAGCAGAGTGGCGGGGTTCATAGCCACTAATGAAAAACTGTTTTTT	CATSRVAGFIATNEKLFF
TRBV9	TRBJ2-2	TRBD2	TGTGCCAGCAGTGCGGGACTAGCGGGGATCGCGAACACCGGGGAGCTGTTTTTT	CASSAGLAGIANTGELFF
TRBV6-5	TRBJ1-1	.	TGTGCCAGCAGTTACTCGCGGCTCACTGAAGCTTTCTTT	CASSYSRLTEAFF
TRBV6-5	TRBJ2-7	.	TGTGCCAGCAGTTACTCCCGACACTTCCAAATGGAGCAGTACTTC	CASSYSRHFQMEQYF
TRBV28	TRBJ1-5	.	TGTGCCAGCAGCCATAGATTCCCAAATCAGCCCCAGCATTTT	CASSHRFPNQPQHF
TRBV7-9	TRBJ2-5	TRBD2	TGTGCCACCCATGGGGGGAGCGGGGCGATCCAAGAGACCCAGTACTTC	CATHGGSGAIQETQYF
TRBV9	TRBJ1-5	.	TGTGCCAGCAGCAATACAGGACCTTATAGCAATCAGCCCCAGCATTTT	CASSNTGPYSNQPQHF
TRBV27	TRBJ2-7	TRBD1	TGTGCCAGCAGTACAGGGGCGGGCGAGCAGTACTTC	CASSTGAGEQYF
TRBV11-2	TRBJ1-1	.	TGTGCCAGCAGCTTAGGAGGATTCGCTGAAGCTTTCTTT	CASSLGGFAEAFF
TRBV9	TRBJ1-2	.	TGTGCCAGCAGCCGTTTCCCGGGCGAGGGCTATGGCTACACCTTC	CASSRFPGEGYGYTF
TRBV5-1	TRBJ2-3	.	TGCGCCAGCAGCTTGGAGCGGGCACCATCAGATACGCAGTATTTT	CASSLERAPSDTQYF
TRBV6-5	TRBJ1-5	TRBD1	TGTGCCAGCAGCAGTAACAGGGGTAGCAATCAGCCCCAGCATTTT	CASSSNRGSNQPQHF
TRBV6-5	TRBJ2-1	TRBD2	TGTGCCAGCAGTTCCGGACTAGGTCCCTCCAATGAGCAGTTCTTC	CASSSGLGPSNEQFF
TRBV9	TRBJ1-5	TRBD1	TGTGCCAGCAGCGCAGGGGGAAGCTATCAGCCCCAGCATTTT	CASSAGGSYQPQHF
TRBV28	TRBJ2-2	.	TGTGCCAGCAGTAAGAGCGGAGTTAACACCGGGGAGCTGTTTTTT	CASSKSGVNTGELFF
TRBV5-1	TRBJ2-5	TRBD2	TGCGCCAGCAGCTTGGAAGCTAGCGGAGGTATAGAGACCCAGTACTTC	CASSLEASGGIETQYF
TRBV9	TRBJ2-1	TRBD2	TGTGCCAGCAGCGTAGAGGGGAGGGGTTCCTACAATGAGCAGTTCTTC	CASSVEGRGSYNEQFF
TRBV7-9	TRBJ1-2	TRBD1	TGTGCCAGCAGCTCCCCGGACAGGGGCTATGGCTACACCTTC	CASSSPDRGYGYTF
TRBV19	TRBJ1-5	.	TGTGCCAGTAGTATAGGAAGACTTATTCAGCCCCAGCATTTT	CASSIGRLIQPQHF
TRBV20-1	TRBJ1-2	.	TGCAGTGCTAGTGGTATCGGTGGCTACACCTTC	CSASGIGGYTF
TRBV5-1	TRBJ2-1	TRBD1	TGCGCCAGCAGCCCCGACAGGGGGCTAGCGGCCTACAATGAGCAGTTCTTC	CASSPDRGLAAYNEQFF
TRBV15	TRBJ2-3	TRBD2	TGTGCCACCAGCGGCCTTCCCGGGACTAGCGGGAGGAGGACAGATACGCAGTATTTT	CATSGLPGTSGRRTDTQYF
TRBV28	TRBJ1-1	TRBD1	TGTGCCAGCAGTTCGCAGGGGGCCGGGTGGGCTGAAGCTTTCTTT	CASSSQGAGWAEAFF
TRBV18	TRBJ2-7	TRBD1	TGTGCCAGCTCACCAATGGGACAGGGGGTTTACGAGCAGTACTTC	CASSPMGQGVYEQYF